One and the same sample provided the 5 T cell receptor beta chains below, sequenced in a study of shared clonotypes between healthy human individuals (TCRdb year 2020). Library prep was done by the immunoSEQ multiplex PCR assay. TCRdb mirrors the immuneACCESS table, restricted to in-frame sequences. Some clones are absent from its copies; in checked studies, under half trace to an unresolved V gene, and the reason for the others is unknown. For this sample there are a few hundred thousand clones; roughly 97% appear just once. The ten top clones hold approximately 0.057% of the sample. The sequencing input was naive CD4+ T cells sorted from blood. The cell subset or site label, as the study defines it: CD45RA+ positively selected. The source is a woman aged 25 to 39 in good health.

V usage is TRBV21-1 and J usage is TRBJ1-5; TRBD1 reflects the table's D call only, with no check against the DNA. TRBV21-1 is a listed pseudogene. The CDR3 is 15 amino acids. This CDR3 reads CASSSTSGGGGPQHF. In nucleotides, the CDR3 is TGTGCCAGCAGCTCAACTTCAGGGGGCGGTGGGCCCCAGCATTTT.

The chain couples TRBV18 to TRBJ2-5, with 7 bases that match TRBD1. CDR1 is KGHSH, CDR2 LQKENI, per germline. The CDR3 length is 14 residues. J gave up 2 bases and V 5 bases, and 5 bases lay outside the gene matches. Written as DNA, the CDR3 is TGTGCCAGCTCATTCGGGACAGCTCAAGAGACCCAGTACTTC. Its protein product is CASSFGTAQETQYF.

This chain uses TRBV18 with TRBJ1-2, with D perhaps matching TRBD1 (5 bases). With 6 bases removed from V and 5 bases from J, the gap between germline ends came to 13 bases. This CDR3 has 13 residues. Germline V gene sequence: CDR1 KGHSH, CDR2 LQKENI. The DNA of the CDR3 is TGTGCCAGCTCGACAGAGGAAGATTATGGCTACACCTTC. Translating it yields CASSTEEDYGYTF.

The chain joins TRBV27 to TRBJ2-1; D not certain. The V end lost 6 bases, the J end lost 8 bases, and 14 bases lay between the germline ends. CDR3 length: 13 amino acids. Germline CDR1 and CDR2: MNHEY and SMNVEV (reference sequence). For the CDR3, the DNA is TGTGCCAGCAGCCAGAGACCCGGCCATGAGCAGTTCTTC. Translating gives CASSQRPGHEQFF.

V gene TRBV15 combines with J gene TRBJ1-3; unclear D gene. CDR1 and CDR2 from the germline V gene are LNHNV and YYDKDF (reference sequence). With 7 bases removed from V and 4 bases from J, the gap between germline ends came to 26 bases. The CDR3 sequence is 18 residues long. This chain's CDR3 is CATKMGGRSTTKGNTIYF. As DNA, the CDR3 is TGTGCCACCAAGATGGGAGGGAGGAGTACCACCAAAGGAAACACCATATATTTT.